This T cell receptor (beta chain) appears in the sequencing data of a study of multiple sclerosis patients with progressive multifocal leukoencephalopathy. Here immunoSEQ multiplex PCR was the method, and the copy in TCRdb shows in-frame clones only, minus some. In the table there are 25,000 to 30,000 clones, 75% to 90% of which are singletons. Time point of the sample: time of PML onset. In the case of this clone: Its matching antigen is unknown.

Findings of the study overall: Whether JC virus or general immunocompromise explains the findings remained unclear. Expanded clones at PML onset predated and persisted through natalizumab therapy.

The CDR3 covers 16 residues. From germline, CDR1 is LNHDA and CDR2 SQIVND (reference sequence). The V end was cut by 3 bases, the J end by 0 bases, with 12 bases between. Sequencing was performed on PBMCs, taken from a patient treated with natalizumab. This receptor was obtained from a woman younger than 45 with progressive multifocal leukoencephalopathy. The V call is TRBV19, the J call TRBJ1-3; possibly TRBD1 for D (6 bases). Here the CDR3 DNA reads TGTGCCAGTAGTATCGGGACACCTCACTCTGGAAACACCATATATTTT. Protein sequence: CASSIGTPHSGNTIYF.